A single sample is the source of the 23 T cell receptor beta chains below, sequenced in a study of cytomegalovirus exposure and HLA in healthy donors. TCRdb keeps only in-frame clones here, not all; method: immunoSEQ multiplex PCR. The repertoire holds about 270,000 clones, with about 86% as singletons. Sample: PBMCs. These receptor sequences come from a woman younger than 35 in good health and CMV-seronegative.

The V and J genes are TRBV14 and TRBJ2-7; D not certain. V lost 2 bases and J lost 0, with 14 bases in between. This CDR3 is 16 amino acids long. The V gene's germline CDR1 is SGHDN and CDR2 FVKESK. DNA for the CDR3: TGTGCCAGCAGCCAAACGAGTCAGGTGTTCTCCTACGAGCAGTACTTC. Protein: CASSQTSQVFSYEQYF.

The rearrangement uses TRBV10-3 and TRBJ2-7; maybe TRBD2 (5 bases). V was shortened by 8 bases and J by 3 bases, with 14 bases between the two germline ends. This CDR3 region has 13 residues. Germline values: CDR1 ENHRY, CDR2 SYGVKD. DNA for the CDR3: TGTGCCATCTCAGGAGGTCCAGACTACGAGCAGTACTTC. As protein: CAISGGPDYEQYF.

This clone was detected ten times or more. The CDR3 loop reads CASSKDRTYHEQYF. In DNA form, the CDR3 reads TGTGCCAGCAGTAAGGACAGGACATACCACGAGCAGTACTTC. The chain carries TRBV6-5 and TRBJ2-7; 7 nucleotides align to TRBD1. Per the germline V gene, CDR1 is MNHEY and CDR2 is SVGAGI. This CDR3 has 14 amino acids. With V trimmed by 5 bases and J by 5 bases, 9 bases remained unmatched.

This chain uses TRBV4-2 with TRBJ2-1; a possible D gene is TRBD2 (5 bases). The germline V gene has CDR1 LGHNA and CDR2 YNFKEQ. With 1 base removed from V and 4 bases from J, the gap between germline ends came to 14 bases. The CDR3 totals 16 residues. The DNA of the CDR3 is TGTGCCAGCAGCCAAGCGTTGGATGCGGGTTACAATGAGCAGTTCTTC. It is translated as CASSQALDAGYNEQFF.

The chain has TRBV5-8 and TRBJ2-7; 9 bases are shared with TRBD1. Germline CDR1 and CDR2: SGHTS and YDEGEE. Germline trimming cut 4 bases from V and 5 bases from J; bases unmatched to any gene: 13. This CDR3 region has 16 residues. For the CDR3, the DNA is TGTGCCAGCAGCGACCTGGACAGGGGCCCTTATAACGAGCAGTACTTC. Amino acid sequence: CASSDLDRGPYNEQYF.

There are a few counts of this clone. The rearrangement links TRBV10-1 to TRBJ2-7; unclear D gene. The CDR3 totals 12 residues. V lost 0 bases to trimming and J lost 5 bases, with 5 bases between them. The V gene's germline CDR1 is WNHNN and CDR2 SYGVQD (reference sequence). CDR3 residues: CASSESSDEQYF. CDR3 DNA: TGCGCCAGCAGTGAGTCGTCCGACGAGCAGTACTTC.

In nucleotides, the CDR3 is TGTGCCAGCAGCTTAAGCGGGGGGGCAACAGATACGCAGTATTTT. Amino acid sequence: CASSLSGGATDTQYF. J is TRBJ2-3 and V is TRBV7-3; TRBD2 aligns across 9 bases. The CDR3 sequence is 15 residues long. V was pared by 1 base and J by 3 bases, with 2 bases of the junction left unmatched. The germline CDR1 and CDR2 sequences are SGHTA and FQGTGA. Together with reference TRBV7-3 and TRBJ2-3, the CDR3 gives the full variable domain: GAGVSQTPSNKVTEKGKYVELRCDPISGHTALYWYRQSLGQGPEFLIYFQGTGAADDSGLPNDRFFAVRPEGSVSTLKIQRTERGDSAVYLCASSLSGGATDTQYFGPGTRLTVL.

The rearrangement links TRBV7-9 to TRBJ2-7, with D possibly being TRBD1 (5 bases). The CDR3 spans 12 residues. Trimming took off 2 bases at V and 7 bases at J, with 9 bases between the two ends. Germline V lookup: CDR1 SEHNR, CDR2 FQNEAQ (reference sequence). Written as DNA, the CDR3 is TGTGCCAGCAGCTTATCAGGGTTTGAGCAGTACTTC. Translated, it gives CASSLSGFEQYF.

The chain is built from TRBV29-1 and TRBJ1-1, with D possibly matching TRBD1 (6 bases). The CDR3 extends over 12 amino acids. The V and J ends lost 0 bases and 8 bases respectively, with 10 bases between them. CDR1 is SQVTM and CDR2 is ANQGSEA in the germline V gene. CDR3 sequence reads: CSVEEGTREAFF. CDR3 bases: TGCAGCGTTGAAGAGGGGACACGAGAAGCTTTCTTT.

The V call is TRBV5-1, the J call TRBJ2-2; D gene uncertain. Germline assignment: CDR1 SGHRS and CDR2 YFSETQ. The CDR3 has 14 residues. V dropped 0 bases and J dropped 2 bases, with 5 bases sitting between them. The CDR3 spells CASSLALNTGELFF. DNA for the CDR3: TGCGCCAGCAGCTTGGCCCTAAACACCGGGGAGCTGTTTTTT.

The chain links TRBV28 to TRBJ2-7; TRBD2 is a possible D gene (5 bases). The V gene lost 5 bases and the J gene lost 6 bases, with 17 bases spanning the gap. CDR1 is MDHEN and CDR2 is SYDVKM in the germline V gene. The CDR3 covers 14 residues. The CDR3 DNA sequence: TGTGCCAGCAGTGGCCCACGCCTAGCCTTCGAGCAGTACTTC. The encoded protein is CASSGPRLAFEQYF.

This rearrangement joins TRBV7-8 to TRBJ1-6; 7 bases map to TRBD1. This CDR3 has 16 amino acids. Trimming cost V 7 bases and J 2 bases; bases outside gene matches: 8. CDR1 and CDR2 (germline): SGHVS, FQNEAQ. DNA for the CDR3: TGTGCCAGCAAAAGACAGGGAAGGGCCTATAATTCACCCCTCCACTTT. Encoded protein: CASKRQGRAYNSPLHF.

V gene TRBV19 combines with J gene TRBJ1-5, with D unresolved. The CDR3 is 15 amino acids. Trimming pared 1 base from V and 5 bases from J, leaving 12 bases between. CDR1 LNHDA and CDR2 SQIVND come from the germline V gene (reference sequence). This chain's CDR3 is CASSIVTYGDQPQHF. In DNA, the CDR3 is TGTGCCAGTAGTATAGTAACTTACGGGGATCAGCCCCAGCATTTT.

The gene calls are TRBV7-2 and TRBJ2-2, with D maybe TRBD1 (6 bases). The CDR3 runs to 16 residues. Deletions cut 4 bases from V and 3 bases from J, with 15 bases between. The germline V gene has CDR1 SGHTA and CDR2 FQGNSA. The CDR3 coding sequence is TGTGCCAGCAGCTCGCGGACAGTATACGACACCGGGGAGCTGTTTTTT. It specifies CASSSRTVYDTGELFF.

The chain has TRBV7-9 and TRBJ2-7; D possibly corresponds to TRBD1 (6 bases). The V and J ends lost 7 bases and 2 bases respectively, with 9 bases between them. This CDR3 comprises 12 residues. Germline V CDR1 and CDR2: SEHNR, FQNEAQ (reference sequence). CDR3 in DNA: TGTGCCAGCACCCAGGGGACCTACGAGCAGTACTTC. This gives the protein CASTQGTYEQYF.

CDR3 nucleotides: TGTGCCAGCAGCTTAGAGGGGACTCAGTATGGCTACACCTTC. It is translated as CASSLEGTQYGYTF. The J gene is TRBJ1-2, the V gene TRBV11-2; tentative D call: TRBD1 (5 bases). Germline V CDR1 and CDR2: SGHAT, FQNNGV. The CDR3 loop spans 14 amino acids. Trimming left V 0 bases short and J 5 bases short, with 10 bases between.

The rearrangement links TRBV18 to TRBJ1-5; tentative D call: TRBD1 (6 bases). V was cut by 2 bases and J by 2 bases, with 7 bases left in between. The CDR3 has 14 residues. Germline CDR1 KGHSH, CDR2 LQKENI. CDR3 sequence: CASSPNRGNQPQHF. In DNA, the CDR3 is TGTGCCAGCTCACCAAACAGGGGCAATCAGCCCCAGCATTTT.

Worth noting for this clone: A read error may produce the germline difference seen at one junction end. The DNA of the CDR3 is TGTGCCAGCAGCCCAGGGGGCTCCCACGAGCAGTACTTC. Translated: CASSPGGSHEQYF. The chain is built from TRBV6-5 and TRBJ2-7; 8 nucleotides match TRBD1. The CDR3 is 13 amino acids. CDR1 and CDR2 (germline): MNHEY, SVGAGI.

The V and J genes are TRBV29-1 and TRBJ1-2; D is possibly TRBD1 (6 bases). Trimming removed 4 bases from V and 2 bases from J, with 14 bases in between. The CDR3 has 14 amino acids. Germline-derived CDR1 and CDR2 are SQVTM and ANQGSEA. CDR3 loop: CSVGPRGYNYGYTF. CDR3 DNA: TGCAGCGTTGGTCCCAGGGGTTACAACTATGGCTACACCTTC. The full variable domain, its missing parts supplied by reference TRBV29-1 and TRBJ1-2, is SAVISQKPSRDICQRGTSLTIQCQVDSQVTMMFWYRQQPGQSLTLIATANQGSEATYESGFVIDKFPISRPNLTFSTLTVSNMSPEDSSIYLCSVGPRGYNYGYTFGSGTRLTVV.

This rearrangement joins TRBV19 to TRBJ1-5, with D perhaps TRBD1 (6 bases). V gave up 6 bases and J gave up 4 bases, with 13 bases separating them. Germline CDR1 is LNHDA and CDR2 is SQIVND (reference sequence). The CDR3 runs to 14 residues. The CDR3 coding sequence is TGTGCCAGTAGATCAGGGGAACTGAATCAGCCCCAGCATTTT. Translating it yields CASRSGELNQPQHF.

On this clone: Other nucleotide sequences from this sample produce the same CDR3. The CDR3 region has the DNA TGTGCCAGCAGCCCCGGACAGGGGGCATACGAGCAGTACTTC. Protein sequence: CASSPGQGAYEQYF. The chain combines TRBV27 with TRBJ2-7, with 11 bases fitting TRBD1. The ends lost 6 bases at V and 4 bases at J; junction bases unmatched: 5. The CDR3 sequence is 14 residues long. Per the germline V gene, CDR1 is MNHEY and CDR2 is SMNVEV (reference sequence).

The chain is built from TRBV27 and TRBJ2-1; TRBD2 matches at 12 bases. CDR1 and CDR2 from the germline V gene are MNHEY and SMNVEV (reference sequence). CDR3 length equals 16 residues. Trimming cost V 2 bases and J 9 bases; bases outside gene matches: 8. CDR3 sequence: CASSLVLAGGPSEQFF. For the CDR3, the DNA is TGTGCCAGCAGTTTAGTCCTAGCGGGGGGGCCGAGTGAGCAGTTCTTC.

This sequence joins TRBV7-6 and TRBJ2-1; 10 bases match TRBD2. The germline CDR1 and CDR2 sequences are SGHVS and FNYEAQ. The CDR3 spans 18 residues. Losses at the gene ends were 2 bases for V and 4 bases for J; bases not matched to a gene: 11. The DNA for the CDR3 is TGTGCCAGCAGCTTACGCCCCGGACTAGCGGCTCAGTACAATGAGCAGTTCTTC. This sequence encodes CASSLRPGLAAQYNEQFF.